What follows describes a single T cell receptor beta chain. The data were obtained in a study of blood T cell repertoires in COVID-19. Turning to the study itself: COVID-19 samples, acute and convalescent, were from the United States, Italy and Spain.

Per the study methods: Nucleated cell counts were estimated from reference gene primer amplification. Produced via immunoSEQ multiplex PCR; TCRdb's table is partial and in-frame only. The DNA was the basis for D and trimming; V, J and clone size are from that table. The table includes about 200,000 clones, around 80% detected once. Germline V gene data show CDR1 as MNHEY and CDR2 as SVGAGI. There are 15 residues in the CDR3. The germline V and J ends were trimmed by 6 bases and 0 bases, with 14 bases remaining between them. V and J are TRBV6-5 and TRBJ1-2; D might be TRBD1 (5 bases). The receptor was derived from a woman between 65 and 79 years old with acute or convalescent COVID-19. The sample consisted of peripheral blood. The DNA of the CDR3 is TGTGCCAGCAGCTCCCAGGGAGGAGCTAACTATGGCTACACCTTC. Amino acids: CASSSQGGANYGYTF.